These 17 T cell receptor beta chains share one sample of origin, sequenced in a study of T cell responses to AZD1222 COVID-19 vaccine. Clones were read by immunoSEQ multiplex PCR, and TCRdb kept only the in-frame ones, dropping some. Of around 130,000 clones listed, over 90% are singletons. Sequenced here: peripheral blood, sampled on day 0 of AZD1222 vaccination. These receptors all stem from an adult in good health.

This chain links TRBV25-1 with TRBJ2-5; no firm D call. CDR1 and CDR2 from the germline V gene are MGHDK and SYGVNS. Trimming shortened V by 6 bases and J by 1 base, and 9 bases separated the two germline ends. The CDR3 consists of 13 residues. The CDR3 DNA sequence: TGTGCCAGCAGATCCCCCTTCCAAGAGACCCAGTACTTC. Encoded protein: CASRSPFQETQYF.

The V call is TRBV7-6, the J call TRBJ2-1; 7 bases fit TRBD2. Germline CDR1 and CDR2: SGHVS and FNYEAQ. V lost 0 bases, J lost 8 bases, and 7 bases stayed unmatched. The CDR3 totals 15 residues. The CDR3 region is CASSLAVTSNYEQFF. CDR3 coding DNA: TGTGCCAGCAGCTTAGCTGTGACTAGCAACTATGAGCAGTTCTTC.

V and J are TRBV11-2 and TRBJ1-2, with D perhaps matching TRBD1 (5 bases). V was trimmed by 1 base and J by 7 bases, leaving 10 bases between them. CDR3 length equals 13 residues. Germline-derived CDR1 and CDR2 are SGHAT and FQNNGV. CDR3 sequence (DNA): TGTGCCAGCAGCTTAGGGGCAGGGCCTGGCTACACCTTC. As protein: CASSLGAGPGYTF.

CDR3 protein: CASSPQGGLYNEQFF. The CDR3 DNA reads TGTGCCAGCTCACCACAGGGGGGGCTATACAATGAGCAGTTCTTC. The V call is TRBV18, the J call TRBJ2-1, with a possible D match to TRBD2 (7 bases). Germline V gene data show CDR1 as KGHSH and CDR2 as LQKENI. The length of the CDR3 is 15 residues. Trimming cost V 1 base and J 4 bases, with 11 bases left between them.

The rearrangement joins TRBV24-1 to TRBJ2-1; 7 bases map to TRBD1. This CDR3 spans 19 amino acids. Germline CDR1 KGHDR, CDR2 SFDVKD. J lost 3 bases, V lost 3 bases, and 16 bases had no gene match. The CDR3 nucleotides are TGTGCCACCAGTGATACGAACAGACCAACGGGACAGAACTACAATGAGCAGTTCTTC. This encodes CATSDTNRPTGQNYNEQFF.

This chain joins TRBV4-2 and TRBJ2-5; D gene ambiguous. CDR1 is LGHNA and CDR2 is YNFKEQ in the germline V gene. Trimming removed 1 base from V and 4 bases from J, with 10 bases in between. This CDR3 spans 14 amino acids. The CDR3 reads CASSQAAPLETQYF. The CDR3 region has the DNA TGTGCCAGCAGCCAAGCGGCTCCCTTAGAGACCCAGTACTTC.

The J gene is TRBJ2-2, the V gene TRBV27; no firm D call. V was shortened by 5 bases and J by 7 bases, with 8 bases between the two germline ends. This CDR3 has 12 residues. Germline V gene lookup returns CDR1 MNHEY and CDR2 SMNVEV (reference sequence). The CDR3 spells CASSAHLGELFF. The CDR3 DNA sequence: TGTGCCAGCAGTGCCCATCTCGGGGAGCTGTTTTTT.

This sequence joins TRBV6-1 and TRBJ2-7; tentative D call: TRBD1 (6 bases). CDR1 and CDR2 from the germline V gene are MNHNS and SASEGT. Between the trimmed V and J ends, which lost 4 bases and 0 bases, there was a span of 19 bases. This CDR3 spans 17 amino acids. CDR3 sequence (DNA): TGTGCCAGCAGTGCTGCTAGGGACACCAGGACCTCCTACGAGCAGTACTTC. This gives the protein CASSAARDTRTSYEQYF.

The CDR3 protein is CASSQDRPSYGYTF. CDR3 coding DNA: TGTGCCAGCAGCCAAGATCGACCGAGCTATGGCTACACCTTC. The J gene is TRBJ1-2, the V gene TRBV3-1 (or the pseudogene TRBV3-2); no firm D call. V lost 0 bases, J lost 4 bases, and 9 bases lay in between. The CDR3 length is 14 residues. CDR1 and CDR2 from the germline V gene are LGHDT and YNNKEL (reference sequence).

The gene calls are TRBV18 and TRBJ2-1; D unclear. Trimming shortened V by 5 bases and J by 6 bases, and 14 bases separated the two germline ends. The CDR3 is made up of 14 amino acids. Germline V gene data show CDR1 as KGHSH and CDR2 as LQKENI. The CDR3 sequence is CASSLSSLSNEQFF. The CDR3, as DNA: TGTGCCAGCTCATTAAGCAGTTTGTCCAATGAGCAGTTCTTC.

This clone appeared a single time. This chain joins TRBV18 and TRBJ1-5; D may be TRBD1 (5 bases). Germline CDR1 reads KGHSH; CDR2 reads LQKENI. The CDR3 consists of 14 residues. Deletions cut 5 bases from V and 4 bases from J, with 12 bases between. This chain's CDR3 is CASSLQERNQPQHF. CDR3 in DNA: TGTGCCAGCTCATTACAGGAACGGAATCAGCCCCAGCATTTT.

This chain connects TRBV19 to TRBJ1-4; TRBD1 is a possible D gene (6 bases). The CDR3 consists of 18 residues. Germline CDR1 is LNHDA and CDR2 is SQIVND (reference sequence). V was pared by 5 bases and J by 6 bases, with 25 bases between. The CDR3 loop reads CASSQDSRGRRGHEKLFF. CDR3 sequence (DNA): TGTGCCAGTAGTCAGGACAGTCGCGGGCGCCGGGGTCATGAAAAACTGTTTTTT.

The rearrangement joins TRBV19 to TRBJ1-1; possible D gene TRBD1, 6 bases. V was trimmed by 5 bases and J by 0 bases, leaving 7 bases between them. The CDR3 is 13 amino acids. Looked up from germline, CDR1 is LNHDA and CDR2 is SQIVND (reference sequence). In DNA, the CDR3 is TGTGCCAGTAGTGGACAGATGAACACTGAAGCTTTCTTT. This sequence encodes CASSGQMNTEAFF.

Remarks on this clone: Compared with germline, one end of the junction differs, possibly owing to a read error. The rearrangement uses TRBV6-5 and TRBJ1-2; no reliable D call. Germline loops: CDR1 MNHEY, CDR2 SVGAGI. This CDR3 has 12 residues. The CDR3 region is CASSYQTVPIAF. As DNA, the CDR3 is TGTGCCAGCAGTTACCAAACCGTTCCCATCGCCTTC.

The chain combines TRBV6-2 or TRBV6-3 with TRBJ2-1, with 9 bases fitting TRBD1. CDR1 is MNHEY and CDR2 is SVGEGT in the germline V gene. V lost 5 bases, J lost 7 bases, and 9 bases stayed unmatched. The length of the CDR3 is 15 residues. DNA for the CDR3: TGTGCCAGCAGTGCCCCGGGACAGGGTTTTAATGAGCAGTTCTTC. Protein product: CASSAPGQGFNEQFF.

The CDR3 bases are TGTGCCAGCCCCAGGGAGACCGGAAACACCATATATTTT. Translation gives CASPRETGNTIYF. The V and J genes are TRBV9 and TRBJ1-3, with D tentatively TRBD1 (5 bases). The CDR3 has 13 amino acids. V was pared by 7 bases and J by 4 bases, with 12 bases between. Germline V gene data show CDR1 as SGDLS and CDR2 as YYNGEE.

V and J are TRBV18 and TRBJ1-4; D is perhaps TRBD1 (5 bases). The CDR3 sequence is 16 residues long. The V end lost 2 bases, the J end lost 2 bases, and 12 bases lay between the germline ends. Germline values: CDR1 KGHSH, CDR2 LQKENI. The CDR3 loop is CASSPSRGNTNEKLFF. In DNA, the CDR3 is TGTGCCAGCTCACCATCGAGGGGTAATACTAATGAAAAACTGTTTTTT.